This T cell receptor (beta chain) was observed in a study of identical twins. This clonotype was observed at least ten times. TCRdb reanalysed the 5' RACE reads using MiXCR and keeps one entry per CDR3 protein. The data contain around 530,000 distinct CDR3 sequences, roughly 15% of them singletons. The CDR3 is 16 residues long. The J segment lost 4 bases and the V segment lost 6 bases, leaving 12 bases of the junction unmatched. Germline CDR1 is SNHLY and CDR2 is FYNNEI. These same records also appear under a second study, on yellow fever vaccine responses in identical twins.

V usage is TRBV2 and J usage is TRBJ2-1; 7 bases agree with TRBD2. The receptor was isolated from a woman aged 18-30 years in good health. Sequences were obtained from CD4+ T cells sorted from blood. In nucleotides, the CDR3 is TGTGCCAGCAGGCCCGGGTTGGCTAGCGGATACAATGAGCAGTTCTTC. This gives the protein CASRPGLASGYNEQFF.